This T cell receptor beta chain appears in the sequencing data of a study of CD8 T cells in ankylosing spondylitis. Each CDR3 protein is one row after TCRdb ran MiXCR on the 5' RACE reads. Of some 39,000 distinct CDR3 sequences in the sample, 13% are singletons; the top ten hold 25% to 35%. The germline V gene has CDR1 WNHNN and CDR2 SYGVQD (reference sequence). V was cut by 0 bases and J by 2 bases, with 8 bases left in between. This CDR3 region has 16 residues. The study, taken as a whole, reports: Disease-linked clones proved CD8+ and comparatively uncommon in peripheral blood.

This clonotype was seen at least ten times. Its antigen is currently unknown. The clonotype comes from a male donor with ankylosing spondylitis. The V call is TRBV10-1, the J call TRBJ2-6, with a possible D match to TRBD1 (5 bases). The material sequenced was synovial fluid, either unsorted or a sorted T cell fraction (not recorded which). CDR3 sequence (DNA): TGCGCCAGCAGTGAGTCGGCAGGGACTGGGGCCAACGTCCTGACTTTC. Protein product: CASSESAGTGANVLTF.